This T cell receptor (beta chain) derives from a study of blood T cell repertoires in COVID-19. Using immunoSEQ multiplex PCR, the repertoire was profiled, and TCRdb retains in-frame clones only, with some absent. Seen here are 350,000 to 400,000 clones, about 90% observed once, and the top ten hold 2.5% to 3%. Cohort 3 recovered donors had two negative PCRs, clearance, or symptom resolution. This sequence originates from a woman in her twenties or thirties who had recovered from COVID-19. Sequences were obtained from PBMCs or T cells enriched from blood (not recorded which).

The CDR3 nucleotides are TGTGCCAGCAGTCCCTCTAGCGGGTTGCTCACCTACGAGCAGTACTTC. The encoded protein is CASSPSSGLLTYEQYF. The chain couples TRBV28 to TRBJ2-7, with 8 positions matching TRBD2. CDR1 and CDR2 (germline): MDHEN, SYDVKM. Unmatched junction bases numbered 11, after V lost 5 bases and J lost 2 bases. The CDR3 runs to 16 residues.